Below, 22 T cell receptor beta chains from the same sample are listed, as sequenced in a study of blood T cell repertoires in COVID-19. Some clones are missing from TCRdb's copy, which holds only in-frame ones; the method was immunoSEQ multiplex PCR. The sample consists of hundreds of thousands of clones, 70% to 90% of them appearing once. The sample was peripheral blood. The source of these receptors is a man aged 35-49 years with acute or convalescent COVID-19.

Written as DNA, the CDR3 is TGTGCCAGCAGCTTACGGACAGGTGAAAAACTGTTTTTT. Its translation is CASSLRTGEKLFF. The chain joins TRBV7-2 to TRBJ1-4; 7 bases are shared with TRBD1. The CDR3 covers 13 residues. V shed 2 bases and J 7 bases; nucleotides not matched to a gene: 1. Germline V gives CDR1 SGHTA, CDR2 FQGNSA. Combining the CDR3 with reference TRBV7-2 and TRBJ1-4 gives the whole variable domain GAGVSQSPSNKVTEKGKDVELRCDPISGHTALYWYRQSLGQGLEFLIYFQGNSAPDKSGLPSDRFSAERTGGSVSTLTIQRTQQEDSAVYLCASSLRTGEKLFFGSGTQLSVL.

The chain carries TRBV3-1 (or the pseudogene TRBV3-2) and TRBJ2-1; 8 nucleotides match TRBD2. This CDR3 contains 14 residues. CDR1 is LGHDT, CDR2 YNNKEL, per germline (reference sequence). The junction had 2 bases not matched to a gene; V was cut back by 3 bases and J by 4 bases. Here the CDR3 DNA reads TGTGCCAGCAGCCATGAGCGGGAGTACAATGAGCAGTTCTTC. This codes for CASSHEREYNEQFF.

The rearrangement uses TRBV30 and TRBJ1-1, with D tentatively TRBD1 (5 bases). The CDR3 totals 12 residues. V lost 2 bases, J lost 6 bases, and 10 bases lay in between. Germline CDR1 is GTSNPN and CDR2 is SVGIG (reference sequence). The CDR3 DNA reads TGTGCCTGGAGTCTCAGGGTGCCTGAAGCTTTCTTT. It yields the protein CAWSLRVPEAFF.

The chain carries TRBV10-3 and TRBJ1-1, with 8 nucleotides matching TRBD1. This CDR3 has 16 residues. Germline CDR1 reads ENHRY; CDR2 reads SYGVKD. J gave up 6 bases and V 1 base, and 10 bases lay outside the gene matches. CDR3 sequence reads: CAISEYGTGSLAEAFF. CDR3 DNA: TGTGCCATCAGTGAGTACGGGACAGGCTCCCTAGCTGAAGCTTTCTTT.

The chain has TRBV30 and TRBJ1-4; D is undetermined. The CDR3 has 13 residues. Trimming cost V 4 bases and J 7 bases, with 13 bases left between them. Germline V gene sequence: CDR1 GTSNPN, CDR2 SVGIG (reference sequence). DNA for the CDR3: TGTGCCTGGACTCGCTCCTCCGGTGAAAAACTGTTTTTT. It translates to CAWTRSSGEKLFF.

The gene calls are TRBV18 and TRBJ2-7; 8 bases line up with TRBD1. The V gene's germline CDR1 is KGHSH and CDR2 LQKENI. The junction had 6 bases not matched to a gene; V was cut back by 2 bases and J by 6 bases. CDR3 length equals 14 residues. The CDR3 DNA reads TGTGCCAGCTCACCAACGGACAGGGTGGGCGAGCAGTACTTC. It encodes CASSPTDRVGEQYF.

This chain links TRBV5-8 with TRBJ1-2; TRBD1 matches 8 bases. From germline, CDR1 is SGHTS and CDR2 YDEGEE. The CDR3 is made up of 12 amino acids. The J segment lost 8 bases and the V segment lost 4 bases, leaving 4 bases of the junction unmatched. The CDR3 region has the DNA TGTGCCAGCAGCCCGGACAGGGTCGGCTACACCTTC. Amino acids: CASSPDRVGYTF.

V usage is TRBV10-3 and J usage is TRBJ2-3; D ambiguous. The CDR3 is 12 residues long. CDR1 and CDR2 (germline): ENHRY, SYGVKD. Trimming took 9 bases from V and 7 from J, leaving 14 bases between them. The CDR3 coding sequence is TGTGCCATTGCGACTGTTGAGAATACGCAGTATTTT. It translates to CAIATVENTQYF.

V gene TRBV7-9 combines with J gene TRBJ2-7; the D gene is possibly TRBD2 (5 bases). Trimming pared 6 bases from V and 2 bases from J, leaving 11 bases between. CDR3 length: 13 residues. Germline CDR1 is SEHNR and CDR2 is FQNEAQ (reference sequence). CDR3 nucleotides: TGTGCCAGCAGTTACGGGATTGCCTACGAGCAGTACTTC. Protein sequence: CASSYGIAYEQYF.

The V and J genes are TRBV30 and TRBJ1-1; no clear D. The CDR3 is made up of 13 amino acids. V lost 1 base to trimming and J lost 6 bases, with 12 bases between them. Germline CDR1 is GTSNPN and CDR2 is SVGIG (reference sequence). The chain's CDR3 is CAWSAQIYAEAFF. CDR3 bases: TGTGCCTGGAGTGCCCAGATTTACGCTGAAGCTTTCTTT. The variable domain in full, with the rest retrieved from reference TRBV30 and TRBJ1-1, is SQTIHQWPATLVQPVGSPLSLECTVEGTSNPNLYWYRQAAGRGLQLLFYSVGIGQISSEVPQNLSASRPQDRQFILSSKKLLLSDSGFYLCAWSAQIYAEAFFGQGTRLTVV.

V is TRBV15 and J is TRBJ1-1; the match to TRBD1 covers 7 bases. V dropped 1 base and J dropped 8; count of bases not matched to a gene: 4. Germline V CDR1 and CDR2: LNHNV, YYDKDF (reference sequence). The CDR3 consists of 13 residues. Here the CDR3 reads CATSRGTGREAFF. DNA of the CDR3: TGTGCCACCAGCAGAGGGACAGGACGAGAAGCTTTCTTT.

The J gene is TRBJ2-7, the V gene TRBV7-2; 9 bases are a match to TRBD2. This CDR3 is built from 15 residues. Germline V gene data show CDR1 as SGHTA and CDR2 as FQGNSA. The ends lost 4 bases at V and 3 bases at J; junction bases unmatched: 7. Written as DNA, the CDR3 is TGTGCCAGCAGCTCGTTAGCGGGGGTAGGCTACGAGCAGTACTTC. It codes for CASSSLAGVGYEQYF.

This rearrangement joins TRBV9 to TRBJ1-3, with no clear D. Deletions cut 0 bases from V and 5 bases from J, with 9 bases between. The CDR3 runs to 14 residues. Germline V gives CDR1 SGDLS, CDR2 YYNGEE. This CDR3 reads CASSVGRDRNTIYF. In DNA form, the CDR3 reads TGTGCCAGCAGCGTAGGCCGGGATAGAAACACCATATATTTT.

This clone was seen just once. The V call is TRBV5-1, the J call TRBJ1-4, with TRBD1 matching over 9 bases. This CDR3 spans 14 amino acids. Germline values: CDR1 SGHRS, CDR2 YFSETQ. Losses at the gene ends were 2 bases for V and 7 bases for J; bases not matched to a gene: 3. The CDR3 loop is CASSFGTGSEKLFF. The CDR3 nucleotides are TGCGCCAGCAGCTTCGGGACAGGGAGTGAAAAACTGTTTTTT.

The gene calls are TRBV2 and TRBJ1-1; tentatively, D is TRBD1 (6 bases). V was trimmed by 5 bases and J by 8 bases, leaving 12 bases between them. This CDR3 has 12 residues. The germline V gene has CDR1 SNHLY and CDR2 FYNNEI. CDR3 region: CASSLTRGEAFF. The CDR3 region has the DNA TGTGCCAGCAGTCTAACTAGGGGGGAAGCTTTCTTT.

The chain links TRBV6-5 to TRBJ2-1, with 7 positions matching TRBD2. The germline V gene encodes CDR1 MNHEY and CDR2 SVGAGI. J lost 0 bases, V lost 6 bases, and 5 bases had no gene match. There are 15 residues in the CDR3. The CDR3 DNA is TGTGCCAGCAGAGATGGGGGGGACTCCTACAATGAGCAGTTCTTC. Protein sequence: CASRDGGDSYNEQFF.

The chain couples TRBV5-8 to TRBJ1-5, with a possible D match to TRBD1 (6 bases). The CDR3 runs 16 residues. Germline V gene lookup returns CDR1 SGHTS and CDR2 YDEGEE. V was shortened by 1 base and J by 2 bases, with 13 bases between the two germline ends. The chain's CDR3 is CASSLSRGSGNQPQHF. The CDR3 bases are TGTGCCAGCAGCTTGAGCAGGGGTTCGGGCAATCAGCCCCAGCATTTT.

CDR3: CSASTGNANEKLFF. The CDR3 DNA follows: TGCAGTGCTAGTACAGGGAACGCTAATGAAAAACTGTTTTTT. The V call is TRBV20-1, the J call TRBJ1-4; tentatively, D is TRBD1 (6 bases). CDR3 length equals 14 residues. Germline V CDR1 and CDR2: DFQATT, SNEGSKA (reference sequence). V was pared by 3 bases and J by 3 bases, with 11 bases between.

The CDR3 spells CSAGEFGEYTIYF. In DNA form, the CDR3 reads TGCAGCGCCGGAGAGTTCGGGGAATACACCATATATTTT. V usage is TRBV29-1 and J usage is TRBJ1-3; no clear D. The CDR3 runs to 13 residues. V was cut by 7 bases and J by 8 bases, with 18 bases left in between. From germline, CDR1 is SQVTM and CDR2 ANQGSEA. The variable domain in full, completed from reference TRBV29-1 and TRBJ1-3, reads SAVISQKPSRDICQRGTSLTIQCQVDSQVTMMFWYRQQPGQSLTLIATANQGSEATYESGFVIDKFPISRPNLTFSTLTVSNMSPEDSSIYLCSAGEFGEYTIYFGEGSWLTVV.

The CDR3 bases are TGTGCCAGCAGCCAAGATCGTGTGTCCGGGGGGTGGTCACCCCTCCACTTT. It yields the protein CASSQDRVSGGWSPLHF. V is TRBV4-2 and J is TRBJ1-6; tentatively, D is TRBD1 (5 bases). The germline V and J ends were trimmed by 0 bases and 10 bases, with 19 bases remaining between them. CDR1 is LGHNA and CDR2 is YNFKEQ in the germline V gene. This CDR3 is 17 amino acids long.

This chain connects TRBV6-2 or TRBV6-3 to TRBJ1-1; 11 nucleotides agree with TRBD1. Unmatched junction bases numbered 13, after V lost 0 bases and J lost 4 bases. The germline V gene has CDR1 MNHEY and CDR2 SVGEGT. There are 19 residues in the CDR3. CDR3 sequence (DNA): TGTGCCAGCAGTTACTCGTTCTTCGGACAGGGGGCTTCGGTCACTGAAGCTTTCTTT. Encoded protein: CASSYSFFGQGASVTEAFF.

The chain couples TRBV30 to TRBJ2-7; D call uncertain. Germline CDR1 GTSNPN, CDR2 SVGIG (reference sequence). There are 11 residues in the CDR3. Trimming took 5 bases from V and 4 from J, leaving 9 bases between them. The CDR3 region is CAWRRGYEQYF. The CDR3 DNA reads TGTGCCTGGCGGCGAGGTTACGAGCAGTACTTC.